This TCR beta chain was found in a study of T cell changes during pregnancy in multiple sclerosis. Only in-frame clones appear in the TCRdb table, and some are missing; sequencing was by immunoSEQ multiplex PCR. The data hold tens of thousands of clones, with roughly nine tenths observed a single time. CDR3 length: 15 residues. The J segment lost 3 bases and the V segment lost 5 bases, leaving 5 bases of the junction unmatched. Germline V gene lookup returns CDR1 SGHNT and CDR2 YENEEA. The V and J genes are TRBV11-3 and TRBJ2-7, with 12 bases that match TRBD2. This receptor was identified in a female donor in good health, serving as a control in a pregnancy study. Some clones in this sample may be carry-over from other donors' samples. The sequencing used PBMCs, collected in the first trimester of pregnancy. CDR3 DNA sequence: TGTGCCAGCAGCCACGCGGGACTAGCGGGCTACGAGCAGTACTTC. The encoded protein is CASSHAGLAGYEQYF.